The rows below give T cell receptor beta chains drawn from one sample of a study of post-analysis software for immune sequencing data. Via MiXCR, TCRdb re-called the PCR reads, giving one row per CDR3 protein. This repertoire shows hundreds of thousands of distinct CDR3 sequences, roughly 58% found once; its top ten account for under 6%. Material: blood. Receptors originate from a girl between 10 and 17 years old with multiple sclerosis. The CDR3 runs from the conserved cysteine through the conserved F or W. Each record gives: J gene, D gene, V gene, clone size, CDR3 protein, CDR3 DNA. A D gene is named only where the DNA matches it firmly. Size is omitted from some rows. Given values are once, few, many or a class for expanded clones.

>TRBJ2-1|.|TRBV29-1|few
CSVVYPVDEQFF
TGCAGCGTTGTGTACCCCGTGGATGAGCAGTTCTTC
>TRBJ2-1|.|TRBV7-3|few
CASSSWALGPYNEQFF
TGTGCCAGCAGCTCCTGGGCCCTGGGGCCCTACAATGAGCAGTTCTTC
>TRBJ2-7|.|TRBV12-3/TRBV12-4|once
CASSLGQGSQGRHEQYF
TGTGCCAGCAGTTTAGGCCAGGGCTCGCAGGGACGCCACGAGCAGTACTTC
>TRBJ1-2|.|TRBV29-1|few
CSVLQAYYGYTF
TGCAGCGTCTTACAGGCTTACTATGGCTACACCTTC
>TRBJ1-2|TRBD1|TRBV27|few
CASSLLAAGGEDYGYTF
TGTGCCAGCAGTTTATTGGCGGCAGGGGGCGAGGACTATGGCTACACCTTC
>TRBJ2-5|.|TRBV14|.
CASEKGSPGPMRQETQYF
TGTGCCAGCGAAAAAGGAAGCCCGGGCCCTATGCGGCAAGAGACCCAGTACTTC
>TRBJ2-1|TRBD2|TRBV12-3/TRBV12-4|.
CASSDPLAGVYNEQFF
TGTGCCAGCAGTGACCCTCTAGCGGGGGTCTACAATGAGCAGTTCTTC
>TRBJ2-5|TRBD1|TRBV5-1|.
CASSLSRDRVEGETQYF
TGCGCCAGCAGCTTGTCAAGGGACAGGGTCGAGGGAGAGACCCAGTACTTC
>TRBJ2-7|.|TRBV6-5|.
CASSYSRGLAHEQYF
TGTGCCAGCAGTTACTCACGCGGACTCGCGCACGAGCAGTACTTC
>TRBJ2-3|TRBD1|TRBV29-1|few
CSAGTAATDTQYF
TGCAGCGCCGGGACAGCGGCTACAGATACGCAGTATTTT